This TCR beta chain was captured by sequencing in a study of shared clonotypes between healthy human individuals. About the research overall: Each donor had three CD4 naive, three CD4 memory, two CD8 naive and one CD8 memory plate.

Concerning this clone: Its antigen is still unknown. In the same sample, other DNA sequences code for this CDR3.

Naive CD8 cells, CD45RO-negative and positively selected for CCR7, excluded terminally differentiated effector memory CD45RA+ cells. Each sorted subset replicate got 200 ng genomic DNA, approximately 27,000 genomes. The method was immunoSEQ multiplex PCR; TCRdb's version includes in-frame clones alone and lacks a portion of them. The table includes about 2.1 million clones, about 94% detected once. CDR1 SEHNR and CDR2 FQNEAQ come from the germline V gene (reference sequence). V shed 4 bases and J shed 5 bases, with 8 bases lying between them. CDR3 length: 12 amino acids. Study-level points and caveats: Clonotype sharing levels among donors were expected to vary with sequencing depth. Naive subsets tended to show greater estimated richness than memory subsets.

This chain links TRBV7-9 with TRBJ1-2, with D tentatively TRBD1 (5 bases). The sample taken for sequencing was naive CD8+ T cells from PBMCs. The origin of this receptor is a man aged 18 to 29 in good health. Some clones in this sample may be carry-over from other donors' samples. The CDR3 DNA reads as TGTGCCAGCAGCTCGACAGTGTATGGCTACACCTTC. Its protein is CASSSTVYGYTF.